What follows are 25 T cell receptor beta chains derived from one specimen sequenced in a study of blood T cell repertoires in COVID-19. Produced via immunoSEQ multiplex PCR; TCRdb's table is partial and in-frame only. In the table there are 300,000 to 350,000 clones, about 87% of which are singletons. Specimen: peripheral blood. Receptors originate from a woman aged 25 to 39 with COVID-19, enrolled during active disease.

The chain is built from TRBV19 and TRBJ1-2; D possibly corresponds to TRBD1 (6 bases). V lost 7 bases and J 4 bases, leaving 10 bases between the germline ends. CDR1 and CDR2 from the germline V gene are LNHDA and SQIVND (reference sequence). The length of the CDR3 is 12 residues. The CDR3 spells CASNGQSYGYTF. The CDR3 DNA reads TGTGCCAGTAACGGACAGTCCTATGGCTACACCTTC.

The chain employs TRBV25-1 and TRBJ2-1; possibly TRBD2 for D (6 bases). V dropped 6 bases and J dropped 4 bases, with 10 bases sitting between them. Germline V CDR1 and CDR2: MGHDK, SYGVNS. CDR3 length equals 13 residues. The CDR3 sequence: CASSRDSYNEQFF. CDR3 in DNA: TGTGCCAGCAGCAGGGACTCATACAATGAGCAGTTCTTC.

The CDR3 nucleotides read TGTGCCAGTAGTATTGTGAGCCTTAACACTGAAGCTTTCTTT. Translating gives CASSIVSLNTEAFF. V gene TRBV19 combines with J gene TRBJ1-1; no clear D. Germline V lookup: CDR1 LNHDA, CDR2 SQIVND (reference sequence). CDR3 length equals 14 residues. Trimming stripped 3 bases from V and 2 bases from J, with 10 bases between.

V is TRBV10-1 and J is TRBJ2-7, with 10 bases aligning to TRBD1. The CDR3 is 15 amino acids. Germline V lookup: CDR1 WNHNN, CDR2 SYGVQD (reference sequence). V was clipped by 5 bases and J by 2 bases; unmatched bases: 6. The CDR3 coding sequence is TGCGCCAGCAGTAGCCGGGACAGGGGAACCTACGAGCAGTACGTC. Protein: CASSSRDRGTYEQYV.

The chain employs TRBV25-1 and TRBJ2-1; tentatively, D is TRBD1 (6 bases). Germline V gene data show CDR1 as MGHDK and CDR2 as SYGVNS. The CDR3 is made up of 17 amino acids. The V end lost 5 bases, the J end lost 5 bases, and 22 bases lay between the germline ends. CDR3 sequence reads: CASSPPGLESGDNEQFF. The DNA for the CDR3 is TGTGCCAGCAGTCCACCGGGGCTCGAGTCAGGGGACAATGAGCAGTTCTTC.

The chain employs TRBV3-1 (or the pseudogene TRBV3-2) and TRBJ1-2, with 7 bases matching TRBD1. Looked up from germline, CDR1 is LGHDT and CDR2 is YNNKEL (reference sequence). This CDR3 is 16 amino acids long. The V and J ends lost 4 bases and 8 bases, in that order; junction bases with no gene match: 16. For the CDR3, the DNA is TGTGCCAGCAGCCCCTTCTTAAGGGGGCCAGTAGGGGGCTACACCTTC. Translation: CASSPFLRGPVGGYTF.

The rearrangement uses TRBV6-2 or TRBV6-3 and TRBJ2-2; the D is unclear. The length of the CDR3 is 18 residues. V was clipped by 6 bases and J by 1 base, with 21 bases between them. Germline V gene lookup returns CDR1 MNHEY and CDR2 SVGEGT. For the CDR3, the DNA is TGTGCCAGCAGCCCTCTACCATTTTTTCACGGGAACACCGGGGAGCTGTTTTTT. It translates to CASSPLPFFHGNTGELFF.

This sequence joins TRBV15 and TRBJ1-4, with 9 bases fitting TRBD1. Germline V gene sequence: CDR1 LNHNV, CDR2 YYDKDF (reference sequence). V shed 4 bases and J 8 bases; nucleotides not matched to a gene: 5. The CDR3 runs 14 residues. CDR3 residues: CATSKTGGGEKLFF. The DNA for the CDR3 is TGTGCCACCAGCAAGACAGGGGGTGGAGAAAAACTGTTTTTT.

The gene calls are TRBV20-1 and TRBJ2-7, with 8 bases that match TRBD1. Germline assignment: CDR1 DFQATT and CDR2 SNEGSKA (reference sequence). The CDR3 is made up of 13 amino acids. V lost 3 bases and J lost 3; bases outside the gene matches: 4. Here the CDR3 reads CSASRDRGYEQYF. DNA for the CDR3: TGCAGTGCTAGTCGAGACAGGGGCTACGAGCAGTACTTC.

The V and J genes are TRBV7-9 and TRBJ2-2, with 13 bases aligning to TRBD2. The germline gives CDR1 SEHNR, CDR2 FQNEAQ (reference sequence). The trim removed 3 bases at V and 10 bases at J, leaving 8 bases unmatched. The CDR3 spans 16 residues. CDR3 residues: CASSFGLAGALEELFF. The CDR3 coding sequence is TGTGCCAGCAGCTTCGGACTAGCGGGGGCACTCGAGGAGCTGTTTTTT.

The chain employs TRBV7-2 and TRBJ1-4; TRBD1 agrees at 7 bases. This CDR3 comprises 13 residues. Germline trimming cut 5 bases from V and 7 bases from J; bases unmatched to any gene: 4. Germline CDR1 SGHTA, CDR2 FQGNSA. CDR3 DNA sequence: TGTGCCAGCAGCCGGACAGGAGGTGAAAAACTGTTTTTT. Encoded protein: CASSRTGGEKLFF.

This sequence joins TRBV6-2 or TRBV6-3 and TRBJ2-5, with 14 bases lining up with TRBD2. This CDR3 is built from 18 residues. Per germline, CDR1 MNHEY and CDR2 SVGEGT. V lost 4 bases and J lost 0; bases outside the gene matches: 7. CDR3 loop: CASSSTSGGARYQETQYF. In DNA, the CDR3 is TGTGCCAGCAGTTCGACTAGCGGGGGGGCGCGGTACCAAGAGACCCAGTACTTC.

The chain carries TRBV13 and TRBJ2-3; a possible D gene is TRBD1 (6 bases). The ends were cut back, 4 bases at V and 4 bases at J, with 9 bases in the middle. The CDR3 is 13 residues long. Germline V CDR1 and CDR2: PRHDT, FYEKMQ (reference sequence). This CDR3 reads CASSSPGADTQYF. CDR3 bases: TGTGCCAGCAGCTCCCCAGGGGCAGATACGCAGTATTTT.

This chain links TRBV30 with TRBJ1-1, with D perhaps matching TRBD1 (5 bases). Trimming pared 0 bases from V and 4 bases from J, leaving 12 bases between. CDR3 length: 14 amino acids. Germline loops: CDR1 GTSNPN, CDR2 SVGIG (reference sequence). CDR3: CAWSVLRGGTEAFF. The CDR3 DNA reads TGTGCCTGGAGTGTACTAAGGGGAGGCACTGAAGCTTTCTTT.

V is TRBV7-2 and J is TRBJ1-2, with 8 bases lining up with TRBD1. Germline V CDR1 and CDR2: SGHTA, FQGNSA. V dropped 3 bases and J dropped 6; count of bases not matched to a gene: 6. This CDR3 is 14 amino acids long. CDR3: CASSFTGTGHGYTF. CDR3 in DNA: TGTGCCAGCAGCTTTACCGGGACAGGCCATGGCTACACCTTC.

The V call is TRBV12-5, the J call TRBJ1-6; 10 bases align to TRBD1. The CDR3 consists of 16 residues. V was pared by 1 base and J by 7 bases, with 4 bases of the junction left unmatched. Germline CDR1 is LGHNT and CDR2 is FRNRAP. CDR3 sequence (DNA): TGTGCTAGTGGTTTGGGGGACAGGGGTAGGAATTCACCCCTCCACTTT. Its protein product is CASGLGDRGRNSPLHF.

The chain uses TRBV9 and TRBJ2-5; possibly TRBD2 for D (6 bases). Germline loops: CDR1 SGDLS, CDR2 YYNGEE. V was pared by 0 bases and J by 5 bases, with 20 bases between. The CDR3 contains 17 residues. The CDR3 nucleotides are TGTGCCAGCAGCGTAGTCCTTCTGGGGGGATCCCGGGAGACCCAGTACTTC. It specifies CASSVVLLGGSRETQYF.

This chain links TRBV2 with TRBJ1-3; D unclear. CDR1 and CDR2 from the germline V gene are SNHLY and FYNNEI. V shed 8 bases and J shed 2 bases, with 7 bases lying between them. This CDR3 is 12 amino acids long. Here the CDR3 DNA reads TGTGCCAGCTCACAGCCTGGAAACACCATATATTTT. Amino acids: CASSQPGNTIYF.

The chain has TRBV2 and TRBJ1-4; D remains ambiguous. This CDR3 has 13 residues. Germline CDR1 reads SNHLY; CDR2 reads FYNNEI. V lost 3 bases and J 10 bases, leaving 12 bases between the germline ends. The chain's CDR3 is CASSDRSDGKLFF. The CDR3 coding sequence is TGTGCCAGCAGTGACAGGTCAGATGGAAAACTGTTTTTT.

V is TRBV18 and J is TRBJ1-1; 8 bases are a match to TRBD1. This CDR3 has 14 residues. The V gene's germline CDR1 is KGHSH and CDR2 LQKENI. V lost 5 bases and J lost 1; bases outside the gene matches: 3. The CDR3 sequence: CASSGQGANTEAFF. The CDR3 DNA sequence: TGTGCCAGCTCAGGGCAGGGGGCGAACACTGAAGCTTTCTTT.

The V call is TRBV5-1, the J call TRBJ1-4; the D is unclear. V lost 1 base, J lost 3 bases, and 13 bases lay in between. This CDR3 is built from 16 residues. The germline V gene has CDR1 SGHRS and CDR2 YFSETQ. In DNA form, the CDR3 reads TGCGCCAGCAGCTTGTTTACAGCCGCGTCTAATGAAAAACTGTTTTTT. Residues: CASSLFTAASNEKLFF.

The CDR3 sequence: CASSLSVAAGANVLTF. The CDR3 nucleotides are TGTGCCAGCAGTTTATCGGTGGCAGCTGGGGCCAACGTCCTGACTTTC. The rearrangement uses TRBV27 and TRBJ2-6, with no clear D. Germline values: CDR1 MNHEY, CDR2 SMNVEV (reference sequence). CDR3 length: 16 residues. V was shortened by 0 bases and J by 2 bases, with 8 bases between the two germline ends.

This rearrangement joins TRBV19 to TRBJ1-2, with D possibly TRBD1 on 5 matching bases. CDR3 length equals 17 residues. Between the trimmed V and J ends, which lost 6 bases and 7 bases, there was a span of 27 bases. Germline values: CDR1 LNHDA, CDR2 SQIVND (reference sequence). The CDR3 region is CASRVRVVGAKNRGYTF. In DNA form, the CDR3 reads TGTGCCAGTAGGGTCAGGGTCGTAGGGGCCAAAAATCGTGGCTACACCTTC.

V gene TRBV2 combines with J gene TRBJ1-3, with TRBD1 identical over 7 bases. The CDR3 has 13 residues. CDR1 is SNHLY, CDR2 FYNNEI, per germline. The trim removed 6 bases at V and 8 bases at J, leaving 7 bases unmatched. The CDR3 DNA is TGTGCCAGCAGGGTAAACAGGGGAGACACCATATATTTT. Encoded protein: CASRVNRGDTIYF.

In this sample, this clone turned up a few times. The chain links TRBV12-3 or TRBV12-4 to TRBJ1-1, with a tentative D call TRBD1 (6 bases). This CDR3 contains 13 residues. The V and J ends lost 4 bases and 6 bases respectively, with 12 bases between them. This chain's CDR3 is CASSSTGTSEAFF. The CDR3, as DNA: TGTGCCAGCAGTTCTACCGGGACATCTGAAGCTTTCTTT.